This T cell receptor beta chain derives from a study of T cells after yellow fever vaccination. Whole-study results and caveats: Shared CD4/CD8 clonotypes were a small share, likely from convergent recombination. The booster saw the reappearance of most primary-vaccination clones (roughly 95% CD4, about 85% CD8).

Trimming cost V 2 bases and J 2 bases, with 12 bases left between them. Germline-derived CDR1 and CDR2 are DFQATT and SNEGSKA (reference sequence). The CDR3 is made up of 14 amino acids. This clonotype appeared many times. Its antigen remains unknown. Making TCR cDNA involved 5'RACE template switching, which added UMIs and a universal primer site. TCRdb reprocessed the 5' RACE reads via MiXCR and lists one record per CDR3 protein. The repertoire holds some 100,000 distinct CDR3 sequences, 7.2% seen once, with approximately 3% in the top ten. The TCR was taken from a man younger than 35 who received the YFV17D yellow fever vaccine. This specimen was CD4+ T cells sorted from PBMCs, taken roughly seven weeks after the first yellow fever vaccination. This chain joins TRBV20-1 and TRBJ1-1; D perhaps matches TRBD1 (5 bases). The DNA for the CDR3 is TGCAGTGCTAGACGAGGGGCTAGTAACACTGAAGCTTTCTTT. It specifies CSARRGASNTEAFF.